This is a list of T cell receptor beta chains from one sample in a study of T cell responses to AZD1222 COVID-19 vaccine. Profiled with immunoSEQ multiplex PCR; TCRdb holds only in-frame clones, not every one. In the table there are 100,000 to 130,000 clones, over 80% of which are singletons. The material was peripheral blood, obtained 28 days after the second AZD1222 dose. The receptors were gathered from an adult who received the AZD1222 COVID-19 vaccine. The CDR3 runs from the conserved cysteine through the conserved F or W. The D gene is left open where the match is weak. A row's size may be missing; if present it is once, few, many or a size class.

j_call d_call v_call clone_size cdr3_aa cdr3_nt
TRBJ1-6 . TRBV28 . CASSLWGDNSPLHF TGTGCCAGCAGTTTATGGGGAGATAATTCACCCCTCCACTTT
TRBJ1-1 . TRBV19 once CASSKGTAGTEAFF TGTGCCAGTAGTAAAGGGACGGCGGGCACTGAAGCTTTCTTT
TRBJ1-1 . TRBV28 . CASSPTQGGNTEAFF TGTGCCAGCAGCCCGACCCAGGGTGGGAACACTGAAGCTTTCTTT
TRBJ2-5 . TRBV4-1 . CASSQEGWGYGETQYF TGCGCCAGCAGCCAAGAAGGGTGGGGCTACGGGGAGACCCAGTACTTC
TRBJ1-1 TRBD1 TRBV9 . CASSSSRTGGIGAFF TGTGCCAGCAGCTCCTCTAGGACAGGGGGCATCGGAGCTTTCTTT
TRBJ1-2 . TRBV6-4 . CASSDMNRKRGYTF TGTGCCAGCAGTGACATGAACAGGAAGAGGGGCTACACCTTC
TRBJ2-7 TRBD2 TRBV5-1 . CASSSGLAGGTYEQYF TGCGCCAGCAGCTCTGGACTAGCGGGGGGGACCTACGAGCAGTACTTC
TRBJ1-1 . TRBV6-5 . CASSRLDTEAFF TGTGCCAGCAGTCGCCTGGACACTGAAGCTTTCTTT
TRBJ1-1 TRBD1 TRBV18 . CASSPTTGVNTEAFF TGTGCCAGCTCACCAACCACAGGGGTGAACACTGAAGCTTTCTTT
TRBJ2-2 TRBD2 TRBV18 . CASSPPGLATGELFF TGTGCCAGCTCACCCCCGGGACTAGCGACCGGGGAGCTGTTTTTT
TRBJ1-6 TRBD1 TRBV3-1/TRBV3-2 . CASSQGGQRNSPLHF TGTGCCAGCAGCCAAGGGGGACAGCGAAATTCACCCCTCCACTTT
TRBJ1-2 . TRBV11-2 . CASSLNRAYYGYTF TGTGCCAGCAGCTTAAACAGGGCCTACTATGGCTACACCTTC
TRBJ1-1 . TRBV3-1/TRBV3-2 . CASSQAATPNTEAFF TGTGCCAGCAGCCAAGCGGCCACCCCGAACACTGAAGCTTTCTTT
TRBJ2-3 . TRBV5-4 . CASSLIAGTDTQYF TGTGCCAGCAGCCTGATAGCTGGGACAGATACGCAGTATTTT
TRBJ1-4 TRBD1 TRBV5-1 . CASSKGQGNEKLFF TGCGCCAGCAGCAAGGGACAGGGGAATGAAAAACTGTTTTTT
TRBJ1-2 TRBD1 TRBV5-1 few CASSPGQGANGYTF TGCGCCAGCAGCCCGGGACAGGGGGCGAATGGCTACACCTTC
TRBJ1-1 . TRBV5-4 . CASSLLNTEAFF TGTGCCAGCAGCTTGCTGAACACTGAAGCTTTCTTT
TRBJ2-7 . TRBV3-1/TRBV3-2 . CATSGPRGREQYF TGTGCCACTTCCGGGCCCCGAGGTCGGGAGCAGTACTTC
TRBJ2-3 TRBD2 TRBV10-1 few CASSESVAGGTDTQYF TGCGCCAGCAGTGAGTCGGTGGCGGGGGGCACAGATACGCAGTATTTT
TRBJ2-3 . TRBV6-1 . CASSERWGGRDTQYF TGTGCCAGCAGTGAAAGGTGGGGGGGCAGAGATACGCAGTATTTT
TRBJ1-1 . TRBV5-1 . CASSSRNTEAFF TGCGCCAGCAGCTCCAGGAACACTGAAGCTTTCTTT
TRBJ2-2 . TRBV9 few CASSVAPAGELFF TGTGCCAGCAGCGTAGCTCCAGCCGGGGAGCTGTTTTTT
TRBJ2-3 . TRBV4-3 once CASSQVSRTDTQYF TGCGCCAGCAGCCAAGTTTCTCGCACGGATACGCAGTATTTT
TRBJ1-6 TRBD1 TRBV11-2 . CASALGTAFLSGNSPLHF TGTGCCAGCGCCCTCGGGACAGCCTTCCTCTCGGGTAATTCACCCCTCCACTTT
TRBJ1-1 TRBD1 TRBV19 . CASSNPGQAVHTEAFF TGTGCCAGTAGTAATCCGGGACAGGCAGTTCACACTGAAGCTTTCTTT
TRBJ1-6 . TRBV6-5 . CASDQGNSPLHF TGTGCCAGCGATCAGGGGAATTCACCCCTCCACTTT
TRBJ1-2 . TRBV7-6 once CASSLVGGSYGYTF TGTGCCAGCAGCTTAGTGGGGGGCAGTTATGGCTACACCTTC
TRBJ2-7 . TRBV14 once CASSQGYEQYF TGTGCCAGCAGCCAAGGCTACGAGCAGTACTTC
TRBJ2-1 TRBD1 TRBV5-1 . CASSLAGQSYNEQFF TGCGCCAGCAGCTTGGCGGGACAGTCCTACAATGAGCAGTTCTTC
TRBJ2-3 TRBD2 TRBV19 . CASRVGGNTDTQYF TGTGCCAGTAGGGTGGGAGGGAACACAGATACGCAGTATTTT
TRBJ1-3 . TRBV5-6 . CASSLVPGGGNTIYF TGTGCCAGCAGCTTGGTACCGGGAGGCGGAAACACCATATATTTT
TRBJ1-1 . TRBV6-4 . CASSLRSFMNTEAFF TGTGCCAGCTCTCTGCGGAGCTTCATGAACACTGAAGCTTTCTTT
TRBJ2-1 TRBD2 TRBV6-2/TRBV6-3 . CASSQTSGRGPHYNEQFF TGTGCCAGCAGCCAGACTAGCGGGAGAGGTCCTCACTACAATGAGCAGTTCTTC
TRBJ1-2 . TRBV27 . CASSLGRGYGYTF TGTGCCAGCAGTTTGGGGCGTGGCTATGGCTACACCTTC
TRBJ1-1 . TRBV21-1 . CASSGAGVPLNTEAFF TGTGCCAGCAGCGGGGCAGGGGTCCCTTTGAACACTGAAGCTTTCTTT
TRBJ2-5 . TRBV5-4 . CASSLRPGPYQETQYF TGTGCCAGCAGCTTAAGGCCAGGGCCTTACCAAGAGACCCAGTACTTC
TRBJ1-4 TRBD1 TRBV27 . CASTRTGTPEKLFF TGTGCCAGCACCAGGACAGGGACCCCTGAAAAACTGTTTTTT
TRBJ1-2 . TRBV12-3/TRBV12-4 . CASSPLQRRDYTF TGTGCCAGCAGTCCTCTCCAGAGGCGGGACTACACCTTC
TRBJ2-1 . TRBV29-1 . CSALRGETYNEQFF TGCAGCGCTCTAAGGGGGGAAACCTACAATGAGCAGTTCTTC
TRBJ1-4 . TRBV7-2 few CASSSSWSNEKLFF TGTGCCAGCAGCTCGTCTTGGAGTAATGAAAAACTGTTTTTT
TRBJ1-2 . TRBV28 . CASSTMAGEGDGYTF TGTGCCAGCAGCACAATGGCCGGGGAGGGAGATGGCTACACCTTC
TRBJ2-7 . TRBV9 . CASSPRSDLHEQYF TGTGCCAGCAGCCCGAGAAGCGATCTCCACGAGCAGTACTTC
TRBJ2-7 . TRBV20-1 . CSAGTGYEQYF TGCAGTGCGGGTACAGGGTACGAGCAGTACTTC
TRBJ2-2 . TRBV2 . CASSSDRLGGTGELFF TGTGCCAGCAGTTCAGACAGGCTAGGAGGCACCGGGGAGCTGTTTTTT
TRBJ2-1 . TRBV7-6 . CASSLSDRNEQFF TGTGCCAGCAGCTTAAGTGACCGAAATGAGCAGTTCTTC
TRBJ2-1 . TRBV7-9 . CASSPGAANEQFF TGTGCCAGCAGCCCGGGCGCCGCCAATGAGCAGTTCTTC
TRBJ2-1 TRBD2 TRBV11-2 once CASSSLPSGGANEQFF TGTGCCAGCAGCTCCCTCCCCAGCGGGGGGGCCAATGAGCAGTTCTTC
TRBJ2-3 . TRBV10-1 . CASSETGSNTDTQYF TGCGCCAGCAGTGAGACAGGGAGCAACACAGATACGCAGTATTTT
TRBJ1-4 . TRBV29-1 . CSVLLGGGPNEKLFF TGCAGCGTCCTTTTAGGGGGGGGCCCTAATGAAAAACTGTTTTTT
TRBJ1-2 . TRBV4-1 few CASSQGAANYGYTF TGCGCCAGCAGCCAAGGGGCCGCTAACTATGGCTACACCTTC
TRBJ1-2 . TRBV14 . CASSQALTGFGGYTF TGTGCCAGCAGCCAAGCCTTAACAGGGTTCGGAGGCTACACCTTC
TRBJ1-5 . TRBV3-1/TRBV3-2 . CASSQGGTGQPQHF TGTGCCAGCAGCCAAGGTGGGACGGGCCAGCCCCAGCATTTT
TRBJ1-5 . TRBV11-2 . CASSQDRDQPQHF TGTGCCAGCAGCCAGGACAGAGATCAGCCCCAGCATTTT
TRBJ1-4 . TRBV5-6 . CASRPGINEKLFF TGTGCCAGCAGGCCCGGGATCAATGAAAAACTGTTTTTT
TRBJ2-1 TRBD1 TRBV28 . CASSLRGRREQFF TGTGCCAGCAGTTTAAGGGGGCGCAGGGAGCAGTTCTTC
TRBJ1-5 . TRBV6-6 . CASSPRGRDSNQPQHF TGTGCCAGCAGTCCCCGTGGCAGAGATAGCAATCAGCCCCAGCATTTT
TRBJ2-5 TRBD2 TRBV7-8 . CASSFGRGPAGGPGETQYF TGTGCCAGCAGCTTCGGGAGGGGACCGGCGGGAGGGCCAGGGGAGACCCAGTACTTC
TRBJ2-5 . TRBV2 . CASSDYLGVKTQYF TGTGCCAGCAGTGATTATTTAGGGGTAAAGACCCAGTACTTC
TRBJ2-5 TRBD2 TRBV11-2 . CASSFEDGRETQYF TGTGCCAGCAGCTTCGAGGACGGGAGGGAGACCCAGTACTTC